Below, one T cell receptor (beta chain) is given with its context. Its specificity is not known. Other nucleotide sequences from this sample produce the same CDR3. The sample is drawn from a study of shared clonotypes between healthy human individuals. The assay was immunoSEQ multiplex PCR, and TCRdb's table has in-frame clones only and misses some. This sample has about 1,900,000 clones, with about 95% found just once. The naive CD8 subset, CD45RO-negative cells positively selected for CCR7, excluded terminally differentiated effector memory CD45RA+ cells. Study findings and constraints: Among donors, the sharing of clonotypes was expected to be influenced by sequencing depth. It was the non-shared clonotypes that had lower generation probabilities than clonotypes shared by all four donors.

The specimen was naive CD8+ T cells sorted from blood. The origin of this receptor is a man between 18 and 29 years old in good health.

The CDR3 protein is CAWSAGMPEAFF. CDR3 nucleotide sequence: TGTGCCTGGAGTGCGGGAATGCCTGAAGCTTTCTTT. V usage is TRBV30 and J usage is TRBJ1-1; D is undetermined. Germline CDR1 GTSNPN, CDR2 SVGIG (reference sequence). The CDR3 loop spans 12 amino acids. The V end lost 1 base, the J end lost 6 bases, and 9 bases lay between the germline ends.